The 25 T cell receptor beta chains below all came from one sample that was sequenced in a study of Tregs in tolerant kidney transplant recipients. Some clones are missing from TCRdb's copy, which holds only in-frame ones; the method was immunoSEQ multiplex PCR. The sample lists some 70,000 clones; approximately 88% were seen once. The sample consisted of CD4+ T cells from blood, taken before the transplant. The receptors originated from a human donor who received a combined kidney and bone marrow transplant.

This chain links TRBV6-5 with TRBJ1-1; no clear D gene. The germline V and J ends were trimmed by 0 bases and 4 bases, with 12 bases remaining between them. Germline CDR1 MNHEY, CDR2 SVGAGI. CDR3 length equals 15 residues. The CDR3 loop is CASSYSRRGRTEAFF. CDR3 bases: TGTGCCAGCAGTTACTCGAGGCGAGGGCGCACTGAAGCTTTCTTT.

This chain uses TRBV6-5 with TRBJ1-1; 7 bases are shared with TRBD1. The CDR3 extends over 15 amino acids. The germline CDR1 and CDR2 sequences are MNHEY and SVGAGI. V trimming: 6 bases; J trimming: 4 bases; junction bases outside the gene matches: 11. The CDR3 protein is CASSPVGRGITEAFF. CDR3 sequence (DNA): TGTGCCAGCAGCCCGGTGGGCAGGGGGATCACTGAAGCTTTCTTT.

The CDR3 DNA reads as TGCAGCGTTGAAGCTAGCGGGAATCCTGGCGAGCAGTACTTC. This translates into CSVEASGNPGEQYF. The rearrangement uses TRBV29-1 and TRBJ2-7; TRBD2 matches at 9 bases. The CDR3 is made up of 14 amino acids. The germline gives CDR1 SQVTM, CDR2 ANQGSEA. V gave up 1 base and J gave up 6 bases; unmatched junction bases: 7.

This chain joins TRBV4-2 and TRBJ1-3; 7 nucleotides match TRBD1. V shed 1 base and J 4 bases; nucleotides not matched to a gene: 7. The germline V gene encodes CDR1 LGHNA and CDR2 YNFKEQ. CDR3 size: 16 residues. This CDR3 reads CASSQATGASGNTIYF. CDR3 DNA sequence: TGTGCCAGCAGCCAAGCCACAGGGGCCTCGGGAAACACCATATATTTT.

This clone was seen only once. The genes are TRBV19 and TRBJ2-1; possible D gene TRBD1, 5 bases. This CDR3 contains 12 residues. Between the trimmed V and J ends, which lost 2 bases and 9 bases, there was a span of 8 bases. The germline CDR1 and CDR2 sequences are LNHDA and SQIVND (reference sequence). The CDR3: CASSIQGGEQFF. DNA for the CDR3: TGTGCCAGTAGTATACAGGGTGGTGAGCAGTTCTTC. Full variable domain (rest looked up from reference TRBV19 and TRBJ2-1): DGGITQSPKYLFRKEGQNVTLSCEQNLNHDAMYWYRQDPGQGLRLIYYSQIVNDFQKGDIAEGYSVSREKKESFPLTVTSAQKNPTAFYLCASSIQGGEQFFGPGTRLTVL.

The CDR3 DNA is TGTGCCAGCACCGAGACAGGAGAGACCCAGTACTTC. Translated, it gives CASTETGETQYF. V is TRBV2 and J is TRBJ2-5, with a weak D call TRBD1 (6 bases). The CDR3 extends over 12 amino acids. Trimming removed 7 bases from V and 4 bases from J, with 10 bases in between. The germline V gene encodes CDR1 SNHLY and CDR2 FYNNEI. The variable domain in full, with the rest retrieved from reference TRBV2 and TRBJ2-5, is EPEVTQTPSHQVTQMGQEVILRCVPISNHLYFYWYRQILGQKVEFLVSFYNNEISEKSEIFDDQFSVERPDGSNFTLKIRSTKLEDSAMYFCASTETGETQYFGPGTRLLVL.

The chain joins TRBV2 to TRBJ2-1, with 11 bases identical to TRBD2. The germline V gene encodes CDR1 SNHLY and CDR2 FYNNEI. This CDR3 spans 21 amino acids. V gave up 8 bases and J gave up 0 bases; unmatched junction bases: 21. The CDR3 sequence: CASSTHRASGRLRDSYNEQFF. In DNA form, the CDR3 reads TGTGCCAGCTCAACCCATAGGGCTAGCGGGAGGTTAAGGGACTCCTACAATGAGCAGTTCTTC.

The V gene is TRBV6-5, the J gene TRBJ2-5, with TRBD2 as a possible D gene (6 bases). V lost 7 bases to trimming and J lost 0 bases, with 12 bases between them. The germline V gene encodes CDR1 MNHEY and CDR2 SVGAGI. The CDR3 consists of 14 residues. CDR3 residues: CASKEGSDQETQYF. The DNA of the CDR3 is TGTGCCAGCAAGGAGGGATCCGACCAAGAGACCCAGTACTTC.

A few counts support this clone. This chain links TRBV6-5 with TRBJ2-7, with TRBD2 matching over 12 bases. J lost 6 bases, V lost 6 bases, and 9 bases had no gene match. The CDR3 runs to 15 residues. Looked up from germline, CDR1 is MNHEY and CDR2 is SVGAGI. CDR3: CASSRLTSGSREQYF. DNA of the CDR3: TGTGCCAGCAGCCGCCTGACTAGCGGGAGCCGCGAGCAGTACTTC.

The chain employs TRBV6-5 and TRBJ2-7; 7 nucleotides line up with TRBD1. This CDR3 comprises 16 residues. Per germline, CDR1 MNHEY and CDR2 SVGAGI. Trimming took 0 bases from V and 2 from J; bases not matched to a gene: 7. The CDR3 sequence: CASSYSGAQGAYEQYF. In nucleotides, the CDR3 is TGTGCCAGCAGTTACTCGGGCGCGCAGGGGGCCTACGAGCAGTACTTC.

This clone was seen only once. The V gene is TRBV9, the J gene TRBJ2-1, with 13 bases that match TRBD2. CDR1 SGDLS and CDR2 YYNGEE come from the germline V gene. The CDR3 spans 16 residues. After removal of 3 bases from V and 9 bases from J, the junction contained 9 bases not matched to a gene. CDR3 nucleotide sequence: TGTGCCAGCAGCGCGTGGTCTGGACTAGCGGGAGTTGAGCAGTTCTTC. Its protein product is CASSAWSGLAGVEQFF.

CDR3 loop: CASSSLGRGWEKLFF. The CDR3 bases are TGTGCCAGCAGCTCCCTGGGCCGAGGGTGGGAAAAACTGTTTTTT. The chain has TRBV11-2 and TRBJ1-4; D gene unclear. Germline V lookup: CDR1 SGHAT, CDR2 FQNNGV. V was shortened by 4 bases and J by 8 bases, with 17 bases between the two germline ends. The CDR3 is 15 residues long.

The chain joins TRBV14 to TRBJ1-2, with a weak D call TRBD1 (6 bases). Per the germline V gene, CDR1 is SGHDN and CDR2 is FVKESK. Deletions cut 4 bases from V and 3 bases from J, with 9 bases between. This CDR3 is 13 amino acids long. In DNA, the CDR3 is TGTGCCAGCAGCCGGGACATTTACTATGGCTACACCTTC. Translated, it gives CASSRDIYYGYTF.

This clone showed up just a few times. The genes are TRBV2 and TRBJ1-5; TRBD1 agrees at 10 bases. Germline CDR1 reads SNHLY; CDR2 reads FYNNEI. The CDR3 loop spans 15 amino acids. After removal of 5 bases from V and 4 bases from J, the junction contained 5 bases not matched to a gene. The DNA for the CDR3 is TGTGCCAGCAGTTATGCGGGACAGGGGAATCAGCCCCAGCATTTT. It translates to CASSYAGQGNQPQHF.

The chain combines TRBV14 with TRBJ2-7; D call uncertain. CDR1 and CDR2 from the germline V gene are SGHDN and FVKESK. The CDR3 consists of 17 residues. Trimming took 0 bases from V and 3 from J, leaving 18 bases between them. The CDR3 spells CASSQDFPVNRSYEQYF. For the CDR3, the DNA is TGTGCCAGCAGCCAAGATTTTCCAGTTAATCGAAGCTACGAGCAGTACTTC.

The V call is TRBV29-1, the J call TRBJ2-5, with TRBD1 matching 11 bases. CDR1 is SQVTM, CDR2 ANQGSEA, per germline. This CDR3 has 17 residues. V lost 4 bases, J lost 5 bases, and 15 bases stayed unmatched. In nucleotides, the CDR3 is TGCAGCGTTGTGTTAGCGTTGGACAGGGGGCGAGTGGAGACCCAGTACTTC. Its translation is CSVVLALDRGRVETQYF.

Only a few counts were recorded for this clone. This rearrangement joins TRBV11-3 to TRBJ2-7; 9 nucleotides line up with TRBD1. The CDR3 extends over 15 amino acids. Germline-derived CDR1 and CDR2 are SGHNT and YENEEA. The trim removed 3 bases at V and 5 bases at J, leaving 8 bases unmatched. In DNA form, the CDR3 reads TGTGCCAGCAGCTTCCGGGACAGGGAGATTCACGAGCAGTACTTC. Its translation is CASSFRDREIHEQYF.

The chain joins TRBV6-5 to TRBJ1-2, with 9 bases matching TRBD1. The V and J ends lost 6 bases and 1 base, in that order; junction bases with no gene match: 0. CDR1 MNHEY and CDR2 SVGAGI come from the germline V gene. The CDR3 has 13 amino acids. The CDR3 loop is CASRTGGNYGYTF. As DNA, the CDR3 is TGTGCCAGCAGGACAGGGGGTAACTATGGCTACACCTTC.

This clone turned up a few times. The chain recombines TRBV11-2 with TRBJ2-2; the D gene is possibly TRBD2 (5 bases). This CDR3 is 16 amino acids long. Germline CDR1 and CDR2: SGHAT and FQNNGV. The V gene lost 5 bases and the J gene lost 4 bases, with 17 bases spanning the gap. The CDR3 loop reads CASSHNGLAGTGELFF. CDR3 bases: TGTGCCAGCAGCCATAACGGGCTAGCTGGCACCGGGGAGCTGTTTTTT.

This chain uses TRBV2 with TRBJ2-2, with D unclear. The CDR3 loop spans 11 amino acids. In germline, CDR1 is SNHLY, CDR2 FYNNEI. V shed 6 bases and J shed 8 bases, with 7 bases lying between them. The CDR3 region has the DNA TGTGCCAGCAGGAAACTAGGGGAGCTGTTTTTT. Encoded protein: CASRKLGELFF. Combining the CDR3 with reference TRBV2 and TRBJ2-2 gives the whole variable domain EPEVTQTPSHQVTQMGQEVILRCVPISNHLYFYWYRQILGQKVEFLVSFYNNEISEKSEIFDDQFSVERPDGSNFTLKIRSTKLEDSAMYFCASRKLGELFFGEGSRLTVL.

The chain carries TRBV4-1 and TRBJ2-5, with 14 bases fitting TRBD2. The CDR3 has 17 amino acids. V gave up 2 bases and J gave up 3 bases; unmatched junction bases: 5. Germline CDR1 MGHRA, CDR2 YSYEKL. CDR3 protein: CASSQFGTSGREETQYF. The CDR3 DNA reads TGCGCCAGCAGCCAATTTGGGACTAGCGGGAGAGAAGAGACCCAGTACTTC.

V gene TRBV18 combines with J gene TRBJ1-5; D uncertain. The germline gives CDR1 KGHSH, CDR2 LQKENI. CDR3 length: 15 amino acids. With 5 bases removed from V and 0 bases from J, the gap between germline ends came to 11 bases. The CDR3 loop reads CASSNALHSNQPQHF. CDR3 coding DNA: TGTGCCAGCTCAAACGCATTACATAGCAATCAGCCCCAGCATTTT. Looking up the rest from reference TRBV18 and TRBJ1-5 gives the full variable domain: NAGVMQNPRHLVRRRGQEARLRCSPMKGHSHVYWYRQLPEEGLKFMVYLQKENIIDESGMPKERFSAEFPKEGPSILRIQQVVRGDSAAYFCASSNALHSNQPQHFGDGTRLSIL.

This chain joins TRBV7-2 and TRBJ2-7; 8 nucleotides line up with TRBD2. Germline CDR1 and CDR2: SGHTA and FQGNSA. This CDR3 is built from 14 residues. The junction had 5 bases not matched to a gene; V was cut back by 1 base and J by 6 bases. CDR3 DNA sequence: TGTGCCAGCAGCTTAGGTGGGACTAGACGCGAGCAGTACTTC. Protein: CASSLGGTRREQYF.

V gene TRBV7-6 combines with J gene TRBJ1-4, with 12 bases identical to TRBD1. J lost 8 bases, V lost 3 bases, and 10 bases had no gene match. Germline loops: CDR1 SGHVS, CDR2 FNYEAQ. The CDR3 is made up of 17 amino acids. The CDR3 region has the DNA TGTGCCAGCAGCTTGGGGGGGACAGGGGGCTATCGAGAAAAACTGTTTTTT. As protein: CASSLGGTGGYREKLFF.

The V call is TRBV28, the J call TRBJ2-7, with 8 bases identical to TRBD1. Germline V CDR1 and CDR2: MDHEN, SYDVKM. Trimming at V came to 5 bases and at J to 2 bases, leaving 11 bases not matched to a gene. CDR3 length equals 16 residues. This chain's CDR3 is CASSPRGAGGPYEQYF. The DNA of the CDR3 is TGTGCCAGCAGTCCGCGAGGGGCAGGGGGCCCCTACGAGCAGTACTTC.